A selection of T cell receptor beta chains follows, all from one sample in a study of low-dose radiotherapy and immunotherapy resistance in tumors. TCRdb re-derived calls from the reads in MiXCR, one entry per CDR3 protein. In the table there are 80,000 to 90,000 distinct CDR3 sequences, 18% of which are singletons. Here the sequenced sample was PBMCs, taken before treatment. These receptors were obtained from a male donor with prostate cancer. Both conserved end residues are trimmed from each CDR3. The order of the fields is clone size, V gene, J gene, CDR3 protein. Clone size is given for some rows only: seen once, a few or many times, or a class if the clone is expanded.

many,TRBV29-1,TRBJ2-1,SAEGPGDEQF
many,TRBV12-3/TRBV12-4,TRBJ2-5,ASSEGTGQETQY
many,TRBV10-1,TRBJ2-3,ASSESGNPSETQY
many,TRBV5-1,TRBJ2-3,ASSLGLAGASSEDTQY
many,TRBV11-2,TRBJ1-1,ASSGTNRMNTEAF
many,TRBV14,TRBJ2-5,ASSLLGRGRGETQY
many,TRBV5-1,TRBJ2-2,ASRRQGYTGELF
many,TRBV20-1,TRBJ1-4,SARVGGTTNEKLF
-,TRBV11-2,TRBJ2-3,ASSSGEDGTQY
many,TRBV6-5,TRBJ2-6,ASSYFLSGANVLT
many,TRBV3-1,TRBJ2-2,ASSPGSRTGELF
many,TRBV18,TRBJ2-3,ASSPTGGVQSDTQY
many,TRBV23-1,TRBJ2-7,ASSQRRLAGGLPTYEQY
many,TRBV7-2,TRBJ2-5,ASSLDPRKETQY
few,TRBV20-1,TRBJ2-7,SARQPAQGEQY
-,TRBV5-4,TRBJ1-1,ASSLKGPGEEI
many,TRBV20-1,TRBJ2-1,SASSGGQYNEQF
many,TRBV29-1,TRBJ1-1,SVDRQLNTEAF